This T cell receptor beta chain was found in a study of T cell responses to AZD1222 COVID-19 vaccine. This CDR3 region has 13 residues. The V and J ends lost 4 bases and 8 bases, in that order; junction bases with no gene match: 7. Here immunoSEQ multiplex PCR was the method, and the copy in TCRdb shows in-frame clones only, minus some. Of 95,000 to 100,000 clones listed, 84% were seen once; the top ten hold 11% to 15%. The starting material was peripheral blood, obtained 28 days after the second AZD1222 dose. The TCR was taken from an adult who received the AZD1222 COVID-19 vaccine. This chain joins TRBV12-3 or TRBV12-4 and TRBJ1-1; 7 nucleotides align to TRBD1. The CDR3 DNA follows: TGTGCCAGCAGTTCCTACAGGGGCTCCGAAGCTTTCTTT. It specifies CASSSYRGSEAFF.